This T cell receptor (beta chain) was sequenced for a study of Ad26.COV2.S vaccination and SARS-CoV-2 variants. Study outcomes and limitations: Across vaccine and placebo recipients, the breadth of non-spike TCRs was similar.

Repertoires were generated with immunoSEQ multiplex PCR, while TCRdb's copy carries only in-frame clones and drops some. The table has some 390,000 clones, roughly 90% seen once. As concerns this clone: Its antigen is as yet unknown.

Stated treatment: roughly 19 received Ad26.COV2.S at low or high dose, single or two shots; 5 received placebo; per-sample allocation not given. Each sample was drawn 63 days after the first injection (of vaccine or placebo). The CDR3 contains 12 residues. Germline V CDR1 and CDR2: SGHAT, FQNNGV. The ends were cut back, 1 base at V and 5 bases at J, with 4 bases in the middle. This specimen consisted of peripheral blood, obtained in a trial of Ad26.COV2.S vaccine versus placebo. The source of this sequence is a person between 18 and 65 years old who received the Ad26.COV2.S COVID-19 vaccine or a placebo. The chain employs TRBV11-2 and TRBJ2-3, with D unclear. CDR3 in DNA: TGTGCCAGCAGCTTAGTAGAAGATACGCAGTATTTT. Protein: CASSLVEDTQYF.